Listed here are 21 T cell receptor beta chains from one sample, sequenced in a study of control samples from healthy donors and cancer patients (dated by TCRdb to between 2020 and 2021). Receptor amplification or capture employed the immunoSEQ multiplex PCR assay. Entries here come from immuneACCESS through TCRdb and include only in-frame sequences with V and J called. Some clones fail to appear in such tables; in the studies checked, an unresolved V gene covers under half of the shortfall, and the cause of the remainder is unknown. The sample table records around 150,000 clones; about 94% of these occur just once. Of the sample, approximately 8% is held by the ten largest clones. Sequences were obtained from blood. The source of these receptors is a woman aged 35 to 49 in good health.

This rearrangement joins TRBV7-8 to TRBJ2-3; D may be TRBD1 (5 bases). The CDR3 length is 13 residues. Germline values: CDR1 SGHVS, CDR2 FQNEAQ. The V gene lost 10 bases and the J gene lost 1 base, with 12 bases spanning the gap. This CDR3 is CATLAGRTDTQYF. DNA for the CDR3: TGTGCCACTTTGGCAGGGCGCACAGATACGCAGTATTTT.

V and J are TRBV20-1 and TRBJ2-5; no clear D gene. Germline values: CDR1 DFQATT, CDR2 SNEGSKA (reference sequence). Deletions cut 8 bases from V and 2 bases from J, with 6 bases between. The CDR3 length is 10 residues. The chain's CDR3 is CSIMQETQYF. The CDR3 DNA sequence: TGCAGTATAATGCAAGAGACCCAGTACTTC.

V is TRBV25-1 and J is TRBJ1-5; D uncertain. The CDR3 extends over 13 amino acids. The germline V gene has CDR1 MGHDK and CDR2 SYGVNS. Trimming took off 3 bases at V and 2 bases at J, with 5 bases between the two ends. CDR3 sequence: CASSDMGNQPQHF. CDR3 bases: TGTGCCAGCAGTGACATGGGCAATCAGCCCCAGCATTTT.

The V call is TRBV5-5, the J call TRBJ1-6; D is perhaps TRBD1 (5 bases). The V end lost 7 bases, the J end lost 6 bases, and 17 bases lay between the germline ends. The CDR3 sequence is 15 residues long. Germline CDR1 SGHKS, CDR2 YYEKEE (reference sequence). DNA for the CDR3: TGTGCCAGCGGGATAGGGGCGCCGGGTAATTCACCCCTCCACTTT. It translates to CASGIGAPGNSPLHF.

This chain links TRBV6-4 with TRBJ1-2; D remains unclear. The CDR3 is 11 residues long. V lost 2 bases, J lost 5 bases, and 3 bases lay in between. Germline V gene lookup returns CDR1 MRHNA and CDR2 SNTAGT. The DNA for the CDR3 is TGTGCCAGCAGTGACGAGTATGGCTACACCTTC. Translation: CASSDEYGYTF.

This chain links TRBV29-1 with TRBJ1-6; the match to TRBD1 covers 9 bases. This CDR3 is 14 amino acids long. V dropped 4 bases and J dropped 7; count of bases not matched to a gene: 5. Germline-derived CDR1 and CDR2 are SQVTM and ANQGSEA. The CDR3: CSVAWGQGNSPLHF. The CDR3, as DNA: TGCAGCGTTGCTTGGGGACAGGGCAATTCACCCCTCCACTTT.

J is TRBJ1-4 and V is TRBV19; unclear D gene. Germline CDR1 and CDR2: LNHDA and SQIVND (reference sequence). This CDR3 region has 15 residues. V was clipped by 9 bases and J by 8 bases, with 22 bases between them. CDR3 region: CASRNQASVREKLFF. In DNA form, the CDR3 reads TGTGCCAGCCGAAACCAAGCGAGCGTCAGGGAAAAACTGTTTTTT.

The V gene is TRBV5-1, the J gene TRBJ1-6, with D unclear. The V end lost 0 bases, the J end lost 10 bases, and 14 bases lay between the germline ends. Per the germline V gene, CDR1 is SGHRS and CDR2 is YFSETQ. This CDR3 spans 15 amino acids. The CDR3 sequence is CASSLAGSEGSPLHF. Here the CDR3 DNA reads TGCGCCAGCAGCTTGGCGGGGAGCGAGGGATCACCCCTCCACTTT.

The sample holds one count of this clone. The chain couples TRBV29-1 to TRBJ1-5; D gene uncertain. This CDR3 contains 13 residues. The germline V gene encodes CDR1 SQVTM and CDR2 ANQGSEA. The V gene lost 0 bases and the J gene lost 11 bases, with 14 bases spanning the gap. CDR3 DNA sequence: TGCAGCGTTGAAGATGGATCCGGTCGGACCCAGCATTTT. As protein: CSVEDGSGRTQHF.

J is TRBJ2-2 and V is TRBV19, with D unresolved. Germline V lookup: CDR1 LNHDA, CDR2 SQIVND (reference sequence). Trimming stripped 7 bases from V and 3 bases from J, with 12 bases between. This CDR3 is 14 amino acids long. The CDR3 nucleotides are TGTGCCAGTAAAGTACACTCCGACACCGGGGAGCTGTTTTTT. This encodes CASKVHSDTGELFF.

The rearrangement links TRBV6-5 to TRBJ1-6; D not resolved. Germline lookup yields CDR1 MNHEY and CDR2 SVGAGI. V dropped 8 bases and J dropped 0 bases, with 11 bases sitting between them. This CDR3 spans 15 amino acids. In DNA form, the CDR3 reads TGTGCCAGCGGAGGGCCGAGCTCCTATAATTCACCCCTCCACTTT. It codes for CASGGPSSYNSPLHF.

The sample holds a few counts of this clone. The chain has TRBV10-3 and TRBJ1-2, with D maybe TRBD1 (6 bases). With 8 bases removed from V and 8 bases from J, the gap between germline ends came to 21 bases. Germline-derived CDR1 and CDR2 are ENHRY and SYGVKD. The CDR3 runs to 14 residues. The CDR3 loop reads CAISEGQREWGYTF. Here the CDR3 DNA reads TGTGCCATCTCAGAAGGACAGAGGGAGTGGGGCTACACCTTC.

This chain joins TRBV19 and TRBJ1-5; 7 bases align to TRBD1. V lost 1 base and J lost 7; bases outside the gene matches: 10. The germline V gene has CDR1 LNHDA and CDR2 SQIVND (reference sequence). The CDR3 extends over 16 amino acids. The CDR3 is CASSIGTGGSWQPQHF. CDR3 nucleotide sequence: TGTGCCAGTAGTATAGGGACAGGAGGAAGTTGGCAGCCCCAGCATTTT.

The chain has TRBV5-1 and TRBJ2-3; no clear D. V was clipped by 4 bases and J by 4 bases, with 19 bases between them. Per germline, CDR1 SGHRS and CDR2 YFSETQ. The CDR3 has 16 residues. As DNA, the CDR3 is TGCGCCAGCAGCCCCGGGTGGGCAGAGATTTCAGATACGCAGTATTTT. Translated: CASSPGWAEISDTQYF.

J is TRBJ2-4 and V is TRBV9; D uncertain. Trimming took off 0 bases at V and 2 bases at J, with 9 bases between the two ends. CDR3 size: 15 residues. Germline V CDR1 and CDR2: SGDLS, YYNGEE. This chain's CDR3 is CASSVDVSTKNIQYF. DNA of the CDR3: TGTGCCAGCAGCGTAGATGTGTCCACCAAAAACATTCAGTACTTC. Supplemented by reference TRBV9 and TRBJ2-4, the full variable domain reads DSGVTQTPKHLITATGQRVTLRCSPRSGDLSVYWYQQSLDQGLQFLIQYYNGEERAKGNILERFSAQQFPDLHSELNLSSLELGDSALYFCASSVDVSTKNIQYFGAGTRLSVL.

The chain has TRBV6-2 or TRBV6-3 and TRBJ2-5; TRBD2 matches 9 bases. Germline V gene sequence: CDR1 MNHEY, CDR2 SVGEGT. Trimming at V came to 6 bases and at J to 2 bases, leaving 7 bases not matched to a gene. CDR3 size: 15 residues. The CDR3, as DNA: TGTGCCAGCAGCCCCGGACTAGCGCGTCAAGAGACCCAGTACTTC. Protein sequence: CASSPGLARQETQYF.

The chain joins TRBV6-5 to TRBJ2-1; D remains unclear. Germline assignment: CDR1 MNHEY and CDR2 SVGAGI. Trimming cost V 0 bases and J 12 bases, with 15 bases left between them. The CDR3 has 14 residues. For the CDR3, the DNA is TGTGCCAGCAGTTACTCGGGTCAGACTCAACGGCAGTTCTTC. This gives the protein CASSYSGQTQRQFF.

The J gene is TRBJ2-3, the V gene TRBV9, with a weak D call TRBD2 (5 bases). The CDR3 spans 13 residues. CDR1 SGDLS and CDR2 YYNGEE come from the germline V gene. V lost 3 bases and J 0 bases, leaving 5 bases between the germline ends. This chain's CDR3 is CASSGTSTDTQYF. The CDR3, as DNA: TGTGCCAGCAGCGGGACTAGCACAGATACGCAGTATTTT. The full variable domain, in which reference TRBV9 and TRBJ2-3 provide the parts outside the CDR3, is DSGVTQTPKHLITATGQRVTLRCSPRSGDLSVYWYQQSLDQGLQFLIQYYNGEERAKGNILERFSAQQFPDLHSELNLSSLELGDSALYFCASSGTSTDTQYFGPGTRLTVL.

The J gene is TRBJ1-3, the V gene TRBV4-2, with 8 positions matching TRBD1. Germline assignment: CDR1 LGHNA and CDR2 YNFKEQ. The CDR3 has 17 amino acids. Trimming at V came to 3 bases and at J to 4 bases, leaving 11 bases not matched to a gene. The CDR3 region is CASSQPRDRRRGNTIYF. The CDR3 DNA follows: TGTGCCAGCAGCCAGCCTAGGGACAGGAGAAGAGGAAACACCATATATTTT.

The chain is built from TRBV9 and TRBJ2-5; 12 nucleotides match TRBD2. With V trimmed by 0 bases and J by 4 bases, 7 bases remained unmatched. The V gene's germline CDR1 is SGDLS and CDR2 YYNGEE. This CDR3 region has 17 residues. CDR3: CASSVGASGGAPETQYF. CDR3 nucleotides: TGTGCCAGCAGCGTAGGTGCTAGCGGGGGGGCCCCAGAGACCCAGTACTTC. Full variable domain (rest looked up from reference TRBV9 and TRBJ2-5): DSGVTQTPKHLITATGQRVTLRCSPRSGDLSVYWYQQSLDQGLQFLIQYYNGEERAKGNILERFSAQQFPDLHSELNLSSLELGDSALYFCASSVGASGGAPETQYFGPGTRLLVL.

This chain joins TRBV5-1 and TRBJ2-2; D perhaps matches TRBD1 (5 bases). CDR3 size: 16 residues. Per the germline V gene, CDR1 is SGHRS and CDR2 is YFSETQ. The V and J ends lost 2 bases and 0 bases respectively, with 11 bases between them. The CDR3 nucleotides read TGCGCCAGCAGCTTAGATAGGGGCCCGAACACCGGGGAGCTGTTTTTT. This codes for CASSLDRGPNTGELFF.